What follows are 26 T cell receptor beta chains derived from one specimen sequenced in a study of OX40 agonist ivuxolimab in advanced cancers. The method was immunoSEQ multiplex PCR; TCRdb's version includes in-frame clones alone and lacks a portion of them. The repertoire holds over 55,000 clones, with about 79% as singletons. The source material was CD4+ or CD8+ T cells sorted from blood, sampled in a trial of the OX40 agonist ivuxolimab. Receptor source: an adult with an advanced solid tumor such as melanoma, head and neck, liver or kidney cancer.

V gene TRBV7-9 combines with J gene TRBJ1-1; D perhaps matches TRBD1 (6 bases). This CDR3 has 14 amino acids. Trimming cost V 3 bases and J 1 base, with 9 bases left between them. The germline CDR1 and CDR2 sequences are SEHNR and FQNEAQ (reference sequence). The CDR3 protein is CASSLGASNTEAFF. DNA for the CDR3: TGTGCCAGCAGCTTGGGGGCCTCGAACACTGAAGCTTTCTTT.

This clone was observed a few times. This chain uses TRBV15 with TRBJ1-5, with D perhaps matching TRBD1 (5 bases). Germline V gene lookup returns CDR1 LNHNV and CDR2 YYDKDF (reference sequence). CDR3 length: 12 residues. V gave up 3 bases and J gave up 5 bases, with 5 bases separating them. The CDR3 region has the DNA TGTGCCACCAGCAGCAGGGATCAGCCCCAGCATTTT. It is translated as CATSSRDQPQHF.

J is TRBJ1-1 and V is TRBV30; tentatively, D is TRBD1 (5 bases). This CDR3 is built from 14 residues. Trimming stripped 4 bases from V and 4 bases from J, with 16 bases between. Germline loops: CDR1 GTSNPN, CDR2 SVGIG (reference sequence). In nucleotides, the CDR3 is TGTGCCTGGAAAACTCTGGGGGGAGGCACTGAAGCTTTCTTT. Amino acids: CAWKTLGGGTEAFF.

CDR3 residues: CASSLDAPSISYEQYF. DNA of the CDR3: TGTGCCAGCAGCTTAGATGCCCCCTCGATCTCCTACGAGCAGTACTTC. The V call is TRBV7-2, the J call TRBJ2-7; no clear D gene. Germline CDR1 SGHTA, CDR2 FQGNSA. Trimming took off 1 base at V and 0 bases at J, with 13 bases between the two ends. The CDR3 loop spans 16 amino acids.

The gene calls are TRBV6-5 and TRBJ1-4; D remains ambiguous. From germline, CDR1 is MNHEY and CDR2 SVGAGI. This CDR3 spans 11 amino acids. The V and J ends lost 6 bases and 6 bases respectively, with 5 bases between them. The CDR3 loop reads CASRVDEKLFF. CDR3 nucleotides: TGTGCCAGCAGGGTCGATGAAAAACTGTTTTTT.

V gene TRBV27 combines with J gene TRBJ2-1; 8 bases are a match to TRBD2. This CDR3 is 13 amino acids long. Germline CDR1 reads MNHEY; CDR2 reads SMNVEV (reference sequence). J lost 5 bases, V lost 5 bases, and 2 bases had no gene match. CDR3 in amino acids: CASSPAGDNEQFF. The CDR3, as DNA: TGTGCCAGCAGTCCAGCGGGAGACAATGAGCAGTTCTTC.

This clone was detected only once. J is TRBJ2-1 and V is TRBV19; 12 bases are shared with TRBD2. The CDR3 totals 20 residues. Looked up from germline, CDR1 is LNHDA and CDR2 is SQIVND (reference sequence). The V segment lost 5 bases and the J segment 6 bases; nucleotides outside the gene matches: 20. Written as DNA, the CDR3 is TGTGCCAGTAGTTTAACGCGACTAGCGGGAGAGAATTTAGGCTCCAATGAGCAGTTCTTC. Translated: CASSLTRLAGENLGSNEQFF.

V usage is TRBV7-9 and J usage is TRBJ2-5, with 7 bases aligning to TRBD2. V trimming: 3 bases; J trimming: 1 base; junction bases outside the gene matches: 14. The CDR3 is 18 amino acids. Looked up from germline, CDR1 is SEHNR and CDR2 is FQNEAQ (reference sequence). Here the CDR3 reads CASSFGGRGGRGQETQYF. CDR3 sequence (DNA): TGTGCCAGCAGCTTTGGCGGGAGAGGCGGGAGAGGCCAAGAGACCCAGTACTTC.

The chain employs TRBV28 and TRBJ2-1, with 7 positions matching TRBD1. Germline trimming cut 5 bases from V and 4 bases from J; bases unmatched to any gene: 5. The CDR3 extends over 14 amino acids. Germline CDR1 is MDHEN and CDR2 is SYDVKM. CDR3 sequence (DNA): TGTGCCAGCAGTACGGGACAGAAGTACAATGAGCAGTTCTTC. Protein: CASSTGQKYNEQFF.

In this sample, this clone turned up a few times. The J gene is TRBJ2-5, the V gene TRBV6-1; 7 bases agree with TRBD1. The germline gives CDR1 MNHNS, CDR2 SASEGT. The junction had 9 bases not matched to a gene; V was cut back by 3 bases and J by 5 bases. The CDR3 covers 15 residues. CDR3 nucleotides: TGTGCCAGCAGTGAGTCGACAGGGAATGAGGAGACCCAGTACTTC. Translating gives CASSESTGNEETQYF.

The gene calls are TRBV28 and TRBJ2-7; 7 positions match TRBD2. The CDR3 spans 16 residues. Germline CDR1 MDHEN, CDR2 SYDVKM. J was trimmed by 2 bases and V by 1 base; bases with no gene match: 8. The CDR3 region is CASSLSAGAATYEQYF. CDR3 bases: TGTGCCAGCAGTTTATCCGCGGGAGCGGCTACCTACGAGCAGTACTTC.

This chain connects TRBV29-1 to TRBJ2-7; tentatively, D is TRBD1 or TRBD2 (5 bases each). Looked up from germline, CDR1 is SQVTM and CDR2 is ANQGSEA. V was shortened by 3 bases and J by 0 bases, with 15 bases between the two germline ends. The length of the CDR3 is 15 residues. CDR3 in amino acids: CSVEAMGPSSYEQYF. CDR3 in DNA: TGCAGCGTTGAGGCCATGGGACCAAGCTCCTACGAGCAGTACTTC.

The chain employs TRBV12-2 and TRBJ2-1; TRBD2 is the table's D call, not checked against the DNA. TRBV12-2 is tagged as a pseudogene. This CDR3 region has 18 residues. CDR3 DNA: TGTGCAAGTCGTCCTCCGGGACTAGCGGGAGGGATTTACAATGAGCAGTTCTTC. Residues: CASRPPGLAGGIYNEQFF.

The chain uses TRBV7-9 and TRBJ1-1; 7 bases align to TRBD1. The CDR3 contains 15 residues. CDR1 SEHNR and CDR2 FQNEAQ come from the germline V gene (reference sequence). V lost 5 bases and J lost 3; bases outside the gene matches: 9. The CDR3 protein is CASSPSPGGHTEAFF. The CDR3 DNA reads as TGTGCCAGCAGCCCCAGCCCAGGGGGTCACACTGAAGCTTTCTTT.

The chain is built from TRBV5-5 and TRBJ2-3; 10 bases are a match to TRBD1. Per the germline V gene, CDR1 is SGHKS and CDR2 is YYEKEE (reference sequence). This CDR3 contains 15 residues. After removal of 6 bases from V and 4 bases from J, the junction contained 8 bases not matched to a gene. DNA for the CDR3: TGTGCCAGCACCTGGGGGGGACAGGGGTCAGATACGCAGTATTTT. Translated: CASTWGGQGSDTQYF.

CDR3 sequence (DNA): TGTGCCAGCACCCTAGCGGTAACCTACGAGCAGTACTTC. Translated: CASTLAVTYEQYF. J is TRBJ2-7 and V is TRBV28; 7 bases line up with TRBD2. CDR3 length: 13 amino acids. The trim removed 7 bases at V and 2 bases at J, leaving 5 bases unmatched. CDR1 is MDHEN and CDR2 is SYDVKM in the germline V gene. The full variable domain, rest sourced from reference TRBV28 and TRBJ2-7, is DVKVTQSSRYLVKRTGEKVFLECVQDMDHENMFWYRQDPGLGLRLIYFSYDVKMKEKGDIPEGYSVSREKKERFSLILESASTNQTSMYLCASTLAVTYEQYFGPGTRLTVT.

J is TRBJ2-1 and V is TRBV29-1; 10 positions match TRBD1. The V segment lost 7 bases and the J segment 10 bases; nucleotides outside the gene matches: 10. Germline loops: CDR1 SQVTM, CDR2 ANQGSEA. This CDR3 spans 13 amino acids. CDR3 nucleotide sequence: TGCAGCGCGTCCGGGACAGGGGTCCGGGAGCAGTTCTTC. It specifies CSASGTGVREQFF.

The CDR3 coding sequence is TGTGCCAGCAGTTTAAGGGAGGGGGAGACCCAGTACTTC. Amino acid sequence: CASSLREGETQYF. The chain is built from TRBV27 and TRBJ2-5; TRBD2 agrees at 7 bases. V gave up 2 bases and J gave up 5 bases; unmatched junction bases: 2. This CDR3 region has 13 residues. Germline V gene lookup returns CDR1 MNHEY and CDR2 SMNVEV (reference sequence).

This clone was observed a few times. The rearrangement uses TRBV5-1 and TRBJ2-7, with a weak D call TRBD2 (6 bases). CDR3 size: 15 residues. Germline CDR1 reads SGHRS; CDR2 reads YFSETQ. V shed 4 bases and J shed 3 bases, with 17 bases lying between them. The CDR3 loop is CASSLGLSGLYEQYF. CDR3 nucleotides: TGCGCCAGCAGCCTGGGGCTTAGCGGCCTCTACGAGCAGTACTTC.

The chain carries TRBV2 and TRBJ1-6; D is unclear. This CDR3 has 13 residues. CDR1 and CDR2 from the germline V gene are SNHLY and FYNNEI. V was trimmed by 6 bases and J by 10 bases, leaving 13 bases between them. The CDR3 sequence is CASRWEEGSPLHF. In DNA, the CDR3 is TGTGCCAGCAGGTGGGAAGAAGGATCACCCCTCCACTTT. The variable domain in full, with the rest retrieved from reference TRBV2 and TRBJ1-6, is EPEVTQTPSHQVTQMGQEVILRCVPISNHLYFYWYRQILGQKVEFLVSFYNNEISEKSEIFDDQFSVERPDGSNFTLKIRSTKLEDSAMYFCASRWEEGSPLHFGNGTRLTVT.

This sequence joins TRBV10-1 and TRBJ2-5; D is possibly TRBD1 (6 bases). The CDR3 contains 13 residues. V lost 4 bases to trimming and J lost 5 bases, with 11 bases between them. Germline CDR1 WNHNN, CDR2 SYGVQD (reference sequence). The CDR3 spells CASSGPGEETQYF. The CDR3 region has the DNA TGCGCCAGCAGTGGCCCAGGGGAGGAGACCCAGTACTTC.

V is TRBV2 and J is TRBJ2-7; TRBD1 agrees at 8 bases. The CDR3 consists of 12 residues. V lost 4 bases to trimming and J lost 5 bases; unmatched junction nucleotides: 1. Germline values: CDR1 SNHLY, CDR2 FYNNEI. The CDR3 reads CASSATGDEQYF. CDR3 in DNA: TGTGCCAGCAGTGCGACAGGGGACGAGCAGTACTTC.

The genes are TRBV27 and TRBJ2-3; TRBD1 agrees at 7 bases. Germline V gene sequence: CDR1 MNHEY, CDR2 SMNVEV (reference sequence). The CDR3 has 15 residues. The V and J ends lost 5 bases and 3 bases, in that order; junction bases with no gene match: 8. The CDR3 coding sequence is TGTGCCAGCAGTCGACAGGGAGTTACGACAGATACGCAGTATTTT. Translation gives CASSRQGVTTDTQYF.

By frequency in the sample, this clone is medium-sized. The rearrangement uses TRBV7-3 and TRBJ2-5; weak D call: TRBD2 (6 bases). This CDR3 spans 15 amino acids. Germline CDR1 is SGHTA and CDR2 is FQGTGA. The V end lost 4 bases, the J end lost 5 bases, and 17 bases lay between the germline ends. CDR3 in amino acids: CASSSSAGSGETQYF. CDR3 DNA: TGTGCCAGCAGCTCCAGTGCGGGGAGCGGGGAGACCCAGTACTTC. The full variable domain, completed using reference TRBV7-3 and TRBJ2-5, is GAGVSQTPSNKVTEKGKYVELRCDPISGHTALYWYRQSLGQGPEFLIYFQGTGAADDSGLPNDRFFAVRPEGSVSTLKIQRTERGDSAVYLCASSSSAGSGETQYFGPGTRLLVL.

The chain joins TRBV30 to TRBJ2-1; no clear D gene. The CDR3 length is 12 residues. Germline CDR1 and CDR2: GTSNPN and SVGIG (reference sequence). V was pared by 2 bases and J by 8 bases, with 10 bases between. CDR3 region: CAWSPTGYEQFF. Here the CDR3 DNA reads TGTGCCTGGAGTCCGACCGGGTATGAGCAGTTCTTC.

The J gene is TRBJ1-5, the V gene TRBV4-1, with D possibly matching TRBD1 (5 bases). Germline V gene data show CDR1 as MGHRA and CDR2 as YSYEKL. This CDR3 has 16 residues. Between the trimmed V and J ends, which lost 4 bases and 5 bases, there was a span of 18 bases. CDR3 sequence: CASSLNVGGIHQPQHF. The CDR3 DNA is TGCGCCAGCAGCCTGAACGTTGGGGGAATTCATCAGCCCCAGCATTTT.